These 13 T cell receptor beta chains share one sample of origin, sequenced in a study of cytomegalovirus exposure and HLA in healthy donors. The primer mix had 60 Vbeta and 13 Jbeta primers. This table comes from immunoSEQ multiplex PCR, and its TCRdb copy is limited to in-frame clones, with some not included. The sample is made up of roughly 100,000 clones, and the top ten hold roughly 3.4% of it. The source material was PBMCs. These receptors all come from a woman aged 25 to 45 in good health and CMV-seronegative.

V gene TRBV4-1 combines with J gene TRBJ2-1; 7 bases are a match to TRBD2. This CDR3 spans 16 amino acids. Trimming took 0 bases from V and 4 from J; bases not matched to a gene: 6. In germline, CDR1 is MGHRA, CDR2 YSYEKL. The CDR3: CASSQDYGGTYNEQFF. The DNA for the CDR3 is TGCGCCAGCAGCCAAGATTACGGGGGGACTTACAATGAGCAGTTCTTC.

The chain employs TRBV2 and TRBJ2-1; 7 bases map to TRBD1. Unmatched junction bases numbered 16, after V lost 6 bases and J lost 8 bases. The CDR3 contains 16 residues. Per the germline V gene, CDR1 is SNHLY and CDR2 is FYNNEI. CDR3 residues: CASSDLTKDRTDEQFF. In nucleotides, the CDR3 is TGTGCCAGCAGCGACCTGACTAAGGACAGGACCGATGAGCAGTTCTTC.

The chain uses TRBV7-3 and TRBJ2-7; 11 bases align to TRBD1. CDR1 is SGHTA, CDR2 FQGTGA, per germline. The CDR3 length is 12 residues. With 5 bases clipped from V and 12 bases from J, the junction kept 6 bases outside the gene matches. CDR3 loop: CASSPGQGEVYF. The CDR3, as DNA: TGTGCCAGCAGCCCGGGACAGGGGGAAGTGTACTTC.

The rearrangement uses TRBV5-1 and TRBJ2-4, with D possibly TRBD2 on 5 matching bases. This CDR3 has 16 amino acids. Germline CDR1 SGHRS, CDR2 YFSETQ. Trimming removed 2 bases from V and 0 bases from J, with 12 bases in between. The CDR3 sequence: CASSFGGGLAKNIQYF. The CDR3, as DNA: TGCGCCAGCAGCTTTGGAGGTGGACTAGCCAAAAACATTCAGTACTTC.

The chain carries TRBV5-1 and TRBJ2-1; weak D call: TRBD1 (5 bases). V shed 1 base and J shed 8 bases, with 10 bases lying between them. Germline CDR1 SGHRS, CDR2 YFSETQ. The CDR3 runs 13 residues. In DNA, the CDR3 is TGCGCCAGCAGCTTGACCCAGGGTTATGAGCAGTTCTTC. Translated: CASSLTQGYEQFF. Filled out from reference TRBV5-1 and TRBJ2-1, the complete variable domain reads KAGVTQTPRYLIKTRGQQVTLSCSPISGHRSVSWYQQTPGQGLQFLFEYFSETQRNKGNFPGRFSGRQFSNSRSEMNVSTLELGDSALYLCASSLTQGYEQFFGPGTRLTVL.

V gene TRBV7-9 combines with J gene TRBJ2-1; no reliable D call. V lost 7 bases to trimming and J lost 0 bases, with 13 bases between them. CDR3 length equals 15 residues. Germline V lookup: CDR1 SEHNR, CDR2 FQNEAQ (reference sequence). The CDR3 nucleotides are TGTGCCAGCACCTCCGCCCGAGGCTCCTACAATGAGCAGTTCTTC. It encodes CASTSARGSYNEQFF.

The chain employs TRBV6-5 and TRBJ1-6; 9 bases line up with TRBD1. Losses at the gene ends were 2 bases for V and 13 bases for J; bases not matched to a gene: 0. This CDR3 region has 12 residues. Germline V gene sequence: CDR1 MNHEY, CDR2 SVGAGI. The CDR3 region has the DNA TGTGCCAGCAGTTACGGGACAGGGCCCCTCCACTTT. It translates to CASSYGTGPLHF.

CDR3 sequence reads: CASSPSDRGEQYF. In nucleotides, the CDR3 is TGTGCCAGCAGCCCCTCCGACAGGGGCGAGCAGTACTTC. V and J are TRBV7-8 and TRBJ2-7; 8 bases are a match to TRBD1. Per the germline V gene, CDR1 is SGHVS and CDR2 is FQNEAQ. V lost 5 bases and J lost 6; bases outside the gene matches: 6. The CDR3 has 13 amino acids.

V and J are TRBV4-2 and TRBJ2-7, with 8 positions matching TRBD2. The CDR3 loop spans 15 amino acids. The V and J ends lost 0 bases and 9 bases, in that order; junction bases with no gene match: 10. Germline-derived CDR1 and CDR2 are LGHNA and YNFKEQ. CDR3 in amino acids: CASSQDGGGSSGQYF. For the CDR3, the DNA is TGTGCCAGCAGCCAAGACGGGGGGGGTTCTTCGGGGCAGTACTTC.

This chain connects TRBV9 to TRBJ2-3, with D possibly being TRBD1 (6 bases). The CDR3 contains 14 residues. The V end lost 0 bases, the J end lost 7 bases, and 12 bases lay between the germline ends. CDR1 SGDLS and CDR2 YYNGEE come from the germline V gene. The CDR3 sequence is CASSVEGQSYTQYF. The CDR3 DNA follows: TGTGCCAGCAGCGTAGAAGGACAGTCATATACGCAGTATTTT.

This sequence joins TRBV5-4 and TRBJ2-1, with D perhaps TRBD2 (6 bases). Trimming shortened V by 4 bases and J by 3 bases, and 17 bases separated the two germline ends. Per germline, CDR1 SGHNT and CDR2 YYREEE (reference sequence). CDR3 length equals 16 residues. This CDR3 reads CASSQDAGSRYNEQFF. The DNA for the CDR3 is TGTGCCAGCAGCCAAGACGCGGGAAGCCGCTACAATGAGCAGTTCTTC.

The rearrangement joins TRBV6-1 to TRBJ2-2, with TRBD2 identical over 11 bases. The trim removed 7 bases at V and 1 base at J, leaving 2 bases unmatched. The CDR3 covers 15 residues. The germline V gene has CDR1 MNHNS and CDR2 SASEGT. The CDR3 sequence is CASNGLAGNTGELFF. The CDR3 coding sequence is TGTGCCAGCAATGGACTAGCGGGGAACACCGGGGAGCTGTTTTTT.

This chain uses TRBV5-4 with TRBJ2-1, with TRBD1 matching over 10 bases. After removal of 3 bases from V and 5 bases from J, the junction contained 5 bases not matched to a gene. The CDR3 is 15 residues long. The germline V gene has CDR1 SGHNT and CDR2 YYREEE (reference sequence). CDR3 in DNA: TGTGCCAGCAGCTCCGCTGGGACAGGGGACAATGAGCAGTTCTTC. Residues: CASSSAGTGDNEQFF.